The rows below give T cell receptor beta chains drawn from one sample of a study of cytomegalovirus exposure and HLA in healthy donors. Here immunoSEQ multiplex PCR was the method, and the copy in TCRdb shows in-frame clones only, minus some. The table has roughly 160,000 clones, under 90% seen once. The specimen was PBMCs. All receptors come from a man aged 25 to 40 in good health and CMV-seronegative. Each CDR3 is given without its conserved first and last residue. Fields, in order: CDR3 protein, CDR3 length, V gene, D gene, J gene. D genes are given only for firm matches.

CDR3aa: AWTSGSPYNEQF
len: 12
v_gene: TRBV30
d_gene: TRBD2
j_gene: TRBJ2-1

CDR3aa: ASSREGTLRETQY
len: 13
v_gene: TRBV5-1
d_gene: TRBD2
j_gene: TRBJ2-5

CDR3aa: ASSLETSGRRNEQF
len: 14
v_gene: TRBV28
d_gene: TRBD2
j_gene: TRBJ2-1

CDR3aa: AWSLKTARKNQPQH
len: 14
v_gene: TRBV30
d_gene: NA
j_gene: TRBJ1-5

CDR3aa: ASSPSGSRLEAGANVLT
len: 17
v_gene: TRBV4-3
d_gene: NA
j_gene: TRBJ2-6

CDR3aa: ASSTGLTIHNEQF
len: 13
v_gene: TRBV19
d_gene: NA
j_gene: TRBJ2-1

CDR3aa: ASSLIRVIPIYGYT
len: 14
v_gene: TRBV5-4
d_gene: NA
j_gene: TRBJ1-2

CDR3aa: ASSQITGWGTQQY
len: 13
v_gene: TRBV7-8
d_gene: NA
j_gene: TRBJ2-7

CDR3aa: ASRPGVVQPQH
len: 11
v_gene: TRBV28
d_gene: NA
j_gene: TRBJ1-5

CDR3aa: ASSLAGGNTEAF
len: 12
v_gene: TRBV28
d_gene: NA
j_gene: TRBJ1-1

CDR3aa: ASSSRGGISGANVLT
len: 15
v_gene: TRBV11-3
d_gene: TRBD1
j_gene: TRBJ2-6

CDR3aa: ASSLGDRGLSYEQY
len: 14
v_gene: TRBV27
d_gene: TRBD1
j_gene: TRBJ2-7

CDR3aa: ASSVGGGSTDTQY
len: 13
v_gene: TRBV9
d_gene: TRBD2
j_gene: TRBJ2-3

CDR3aa: ASSPGTTPSYEQY
len: 13
v_gene: TRBV7-9
d_gene: TRBD2
j_gene: NA

CDR3aa: ASSAEFGYT
len: 9
v_gene: TRBV6-1
d_gene: NA
j_gene: TRBJ1-2

CDR3aa: ASEAELIGNTEAF
len: 13
v_gene: TRBV30
d_gene: NA
j_gene: TRBJ1-1

CDR3aa: ASSVDSGTGTSEQY
len: 14
v_gene: TRBV9
d_gene: TRBD1
j_gene: TRBJ2-7

CDR3aa: ASSSLRRGREEKLF
len: 14
v_gene: TRBV5-4
d_gene: TRBD1
j_gene: TRBJ1-4

CDR3aa: ASSQDAREPPSTDTQY
len: 16
v_gene: TRBV4-2
d_gene: TRBD2
j_gene: TRBJ2-3

CDR3aa: ASSVGQGINQPQH
len: 13
v_gene: TRBV9
d_gene: TRBD1
j_gene: TRBJ1-5

CDR3aa: ASSPQEANEAF
len: 11
v_gene: TRBV9
d_gene: NA
j_gene: TRBJ1-1

CDR3aa: ASSLDRNYGYT
len: 11
v_gene: TRBV5-1
d_gene: NA
j_gene: TRBJ1-2

CDR3aa: ASSSGQGGNTGELF
len: 14
v_gene: TRBV27
d_gene: TRBD1
j_gene: TRBJ2-2

CDR3aa: ASSIISDSGPTNEQF
len: 15
v_gene: TRBV19
d_gene: NA
j_gene: TRBJ2-1

CDR3aa: ASSWGQGENSPLH
len: 13
v_gene: TRBV5-1
d_gene: TRBD1
j_gene: TRBJ1-6

CDR3aa: ASSPGQVPSTDTQY
len: 14
v_gene: TRBV9
d_gene: TRBD1
j_gene: TRBJ2-3

CDR3aa: ASSPDGWYKETQY
len: 13
v_gene: TRBV7-9
d_gene: NA
j_gene: TRBJ2-5

CDR3aa: ASSFGGDQPQH
len: 11
v_gene: TRBV5-5
d_gene: NA
j_gene: TRBJ1-5

CDR3aa: ASSLSDRGRGYT
len: 12
v_gene: TRBV27
d_gene: TRBD1
j_gene: TRBJ1-2

CDR3aa: ASTPGGDTEAF
len: 11
v_gene: TRBV9
d_gene: NA
j_gene: TRBJ1-1

CDR3aa: AWGERGTGPYYGYT
len: 14
v_gene: TRBV30
d_gene: TRBD1
j_gene: TRBJ1-2

CDR3aa: ASSPTSGNTYEQY
len: 13
v_gene: TRBV7-9
d_gene: TRBD2
j_gene: TRBJ2-7

CDR3aa: ASSPAGGANVLT
len: 12
v_gene: TRBV9
d_gene: NA
j_gene: TRBJ2-6

CDR3aa: ASSLANGQGYEQY
len: 13
v_gene: TRBV11-3
d_gene: TRBD1
j_gene: TRBJ2-7

CDR3aa: ASSSFTDRSSYEQY
len: 14
v_gene: TRBV27
d_gene: TRBD1
j_gene: TRBJ2-7

CDR3aa: ASSLPGGYSNQPQH
len: 14
v_gene: TRBV28
d_gene: NA
j_gene: TRBJ1-5

CDR3aa: ASSKGKGLDEQY
len: 12
v_gene: TRBV21-1
d_gene: NA
j_gene: TRBJ2-7

CDR3aa: ASSFERSNQPQH
len: 12
v_gene: TRBV6-5
d_gene: NA
j_gene: TRBJ1-5

CDR3aa: ASRKTQGSNQPQH
len: 13
v_gene: TRBV6-5
d_gene: NA
j_gene: TRBJ1-5

CDR3aa: ASEGCSYGYT
len: 10
v_gene: TRBV7-3
d_gene: NA
j_gene: TRBJ1-2

CDR3aa: ASSLQGMNQPQH
len: 12
v_gene: TRBV27
d_gene: NA
j_gene: TRBJ1-5

CDR3aa: ASSVAGDRGLDEQY
len: 14
v_gene: TRBV9
d_gene: TRBD1
j_gene: TRBJ2-7

CDR3aa: ASSFSSRATDTQY
len: 13
v_gene: TRBV7-2
d_gene: NA
j_gene: TRBJ2-3

CDR3aa: ASSIETAYTGELF
len: 13
v_gene: TRBV19
d_gene: NA
j_gene: TRBJ2-2

CDR3aa: ASAPPTSNQPQH
len: 12
v_gene: TRBV7-2
d_gene: NA
j_gene: TRBJ1-5

CDR3aa: ASSLGGEDEQY
len: 11
v_gene: TRBV5-4
d_gene: NA
j_gene: TRBJ2-7

CDR3aa: AISESEYGAYTIY
len: 13
v_gene: TRBV10-3
d_gene: NA
j_gene: TRBJ1-3

CDR3aa: ASSPPGLGGLYEQY
len: 14
v_gene: TRBV18
d_gene: NA
j_gene: TRBJ2-7

CDR3aa: ASSGYRGRNTEAF
len: 13
v_gene: TRBV6-1
d_gene: TRBD1
j_gene: TRBJ1-1

CDR3aa: ASSSEVPYEQY
len: 11
v_gene: TRBV28
d_gene: NA
j_gene: TRBJ2-7

CDR3aa: ASSLFGATNEKLF
len: 13
v_gene: TRBV7-9
d_gene: NA
j_gene: TRBJ1-4

CDR3aa: ASSKLGYNEQF
len: 11
v_gene: TRBV6-5
d_gene: NA
j_gene: TRBJ2-1

CDR3aa: ASRSPGQGFYEQY
len: 13
v_gene: TRBV10-3
d_gene: TRBD1
j_gene: TRBJ2-7

CDR3aa: ASQEPSGEQY
len: 10
v_gene: TRBV7-9
d_gene: NA
j_gene: TRBJ2-7

CDR3aa: ASSRLEGIIEGANEQF
len: 16
v_gene: TRBV4-1
d_gene: NA
j_gene: TRBJ2-1